This T cell receptor (beta chain) was found in a study of radiotherapy plus CTLA-4 blockade in lung cancer. Study results and limitations: TCR clones from tumors expanded in blood after radiotherapy plus ipilimumab.

Libraries were prepared by immunoSEQ multiplex PCR; TCRdb keeps only in-frame clonotypes and omits some of them. The sample lists more than 90,000 clones, roughly 77% occurring once. This clone has a handful of counts. Its antigen is unidentified. The V gene end was trimmed by 1 base and the J gene end by 2 bases; junction bases not matched to a gene: 8. The germline CDR1 and CDR2 sequences are SGHRS and YFSETQ. The CDR3 totals 16 residues. The TCR originated in a human donor with non-small cell lung cancer that progressed on radiotherapy plus ipilimumab. Some clones in this sample may be carry-over from other donors' samples. The chain has TRBV5-1 and TRBJ1-1; TRBD1 agrees at 7 bases. This specimen was peripheral blood, taken from a patient treated with radiotherapy plus ipilimumab. The CDR3 nucleotides are TGCGCCAGCAGCTTGTTCGGAGAGGGGGCTAACACTGAAGCTTTCTTT. It yields the protein CASSLFGEGANTEAFF.